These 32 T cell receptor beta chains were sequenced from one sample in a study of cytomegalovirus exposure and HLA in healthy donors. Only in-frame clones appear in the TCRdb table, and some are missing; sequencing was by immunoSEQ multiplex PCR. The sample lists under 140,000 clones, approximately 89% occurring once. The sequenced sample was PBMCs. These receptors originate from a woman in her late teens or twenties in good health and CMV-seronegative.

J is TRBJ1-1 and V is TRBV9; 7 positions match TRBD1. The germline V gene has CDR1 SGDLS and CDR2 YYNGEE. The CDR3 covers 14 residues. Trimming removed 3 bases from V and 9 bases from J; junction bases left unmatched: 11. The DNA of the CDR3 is TGTGCCAGCAGCGGGGACAGTCTCGGGGATAAAGCTTTCTTT. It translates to CASSGDSLGDKAFF.

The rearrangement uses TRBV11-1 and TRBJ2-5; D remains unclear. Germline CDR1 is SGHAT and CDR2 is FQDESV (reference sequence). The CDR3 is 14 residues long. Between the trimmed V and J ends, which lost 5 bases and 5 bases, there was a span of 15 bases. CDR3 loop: CASSRFPERETQYF. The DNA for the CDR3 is TGTGCCAGCAGCCGTTTTCCCGAACGGGAGACCCAGTACTTC.

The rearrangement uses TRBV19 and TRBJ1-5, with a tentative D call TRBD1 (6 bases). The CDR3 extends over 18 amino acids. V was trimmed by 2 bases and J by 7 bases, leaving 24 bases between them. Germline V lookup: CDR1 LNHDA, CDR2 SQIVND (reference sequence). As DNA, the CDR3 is TGTGCCAGTAGTATAAGGAACAGGGTTTTAGTGGGAGCCCAGCCCCAGCATTTT. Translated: CASSIRNRVLVGAQPQHF. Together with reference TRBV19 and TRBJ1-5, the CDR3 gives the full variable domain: DGGITQSPKYLFRKEGQNVTLSCEQNLNHDAMYWYRQDPGQGLRLIYYSQIVNDFQKGDIAEGYSVSREKKESFPLTVTSAQKNPTAFYLCASSIRNRVLVGAQPQHFGDGTRLSIL.

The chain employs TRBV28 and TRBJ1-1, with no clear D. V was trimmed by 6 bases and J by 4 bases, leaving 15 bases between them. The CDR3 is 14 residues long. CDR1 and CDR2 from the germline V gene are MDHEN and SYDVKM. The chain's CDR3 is CASRVPRGGTEAFF. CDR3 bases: TGTGCCAGCAGGGTACCACGGGGTGGCACTGAAGCTTTCTTT.

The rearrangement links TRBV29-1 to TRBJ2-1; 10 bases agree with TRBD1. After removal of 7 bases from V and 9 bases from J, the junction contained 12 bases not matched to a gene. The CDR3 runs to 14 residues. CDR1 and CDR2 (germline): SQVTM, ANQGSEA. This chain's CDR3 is CSARPGQGRVEQFF. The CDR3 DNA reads TGCAGCGCCCGACCGGGACAGGGGAGGGTTGAGCAGTTCTTC.

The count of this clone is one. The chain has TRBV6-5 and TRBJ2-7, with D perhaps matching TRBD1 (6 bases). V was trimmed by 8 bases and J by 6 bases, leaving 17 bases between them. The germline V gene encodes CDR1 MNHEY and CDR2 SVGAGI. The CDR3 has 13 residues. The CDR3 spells CASSGRRGGEQYF. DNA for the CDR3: TGTGCCAGCTCCGGACGCCGAGGGGGCGAGCAGTACTTC.

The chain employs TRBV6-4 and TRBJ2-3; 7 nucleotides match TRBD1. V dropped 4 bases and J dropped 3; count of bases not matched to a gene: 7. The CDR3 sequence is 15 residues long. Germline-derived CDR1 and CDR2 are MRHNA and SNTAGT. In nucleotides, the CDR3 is TGTGCCAGCAGTGTCCAAGGGGGCGAGACAGATACGCAGTATTTT. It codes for CASSVQGGETDTQYF.

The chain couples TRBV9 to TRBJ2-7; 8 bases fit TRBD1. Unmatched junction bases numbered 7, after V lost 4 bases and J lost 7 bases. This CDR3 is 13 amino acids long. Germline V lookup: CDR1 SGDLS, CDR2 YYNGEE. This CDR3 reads CASSSTGGREQYF. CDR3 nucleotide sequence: TGTGCCAGCAGCTCAACAGGGGGACGGGAGCAGTACTTC.

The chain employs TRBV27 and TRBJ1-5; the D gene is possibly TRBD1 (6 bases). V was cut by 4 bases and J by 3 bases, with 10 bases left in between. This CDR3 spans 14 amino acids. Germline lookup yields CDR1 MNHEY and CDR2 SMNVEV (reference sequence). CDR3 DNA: TGTGCCAGCAGTTCGGACAGAACCAATCAGCCCCAGCATTTT. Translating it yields CASSSDRTNQPQHF.

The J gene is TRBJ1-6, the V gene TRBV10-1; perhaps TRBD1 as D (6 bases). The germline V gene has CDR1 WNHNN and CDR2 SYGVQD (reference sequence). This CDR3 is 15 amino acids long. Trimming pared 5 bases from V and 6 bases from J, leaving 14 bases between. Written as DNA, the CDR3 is TGCGCCAGCAGTTACCCAGGGGAGCCTAATTCACCCCTCCACTTT. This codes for CASSYPGEPNSPLHF.

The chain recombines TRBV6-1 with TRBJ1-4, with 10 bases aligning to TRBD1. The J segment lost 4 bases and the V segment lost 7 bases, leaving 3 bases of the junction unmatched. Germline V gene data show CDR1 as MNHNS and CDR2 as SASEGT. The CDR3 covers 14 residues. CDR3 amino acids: CASTWDRGNEKLFF. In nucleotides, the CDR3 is TGTGCCAGCACCTGGGACAGGGGTAATGAAAAACTGTTTTTT.

The CDR3 protein is CASSLGLRGYGYTF. DNA for the CDR3: TGTGCCAGCAGCCTTGGTTTAAGGGGTTATGGCTACACCTTC. V and J are TRBV5-5 and TRBJ1-2, with D tentatively TRBD1 (5 bases). This CDR3 has 14 residues. Trimming took 4 bases from V and 5 from J, leaving 15 bases between them. CDR1 and CDR2 (germline): SGHKS, YYEKEE (reference sequence). Full variable domain (remainder filled in from reference TRBV5-5 and TRBJ1-2): DAGVTQSPTHLIKTRGQQVTLRCSPISGHKSVSWYQQVLGQGPQFIFQYYEKEERGRGNFPDRFSARQFPNYSSELNVNALLLGDSALYLCASSLGLRGYGYTFGSGTRLTVV.

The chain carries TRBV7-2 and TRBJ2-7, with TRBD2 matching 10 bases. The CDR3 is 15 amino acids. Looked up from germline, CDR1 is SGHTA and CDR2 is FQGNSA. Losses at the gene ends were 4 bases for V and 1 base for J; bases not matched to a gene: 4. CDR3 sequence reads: CASSSTSGVSYEQYF. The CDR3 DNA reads TGTGCCAGCAGCTCCACTAGCGGGGTATCCTACGAGCAGTACTTC.

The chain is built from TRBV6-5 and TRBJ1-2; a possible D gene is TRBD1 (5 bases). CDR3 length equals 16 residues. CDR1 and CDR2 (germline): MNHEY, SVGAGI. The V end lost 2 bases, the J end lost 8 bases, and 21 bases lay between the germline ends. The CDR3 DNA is TGTGCCAGCAGTTACATGGGCGGGACGGGCGGTGACGGCTACACCTTC. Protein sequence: CASSYMGGTGGDGYTF.

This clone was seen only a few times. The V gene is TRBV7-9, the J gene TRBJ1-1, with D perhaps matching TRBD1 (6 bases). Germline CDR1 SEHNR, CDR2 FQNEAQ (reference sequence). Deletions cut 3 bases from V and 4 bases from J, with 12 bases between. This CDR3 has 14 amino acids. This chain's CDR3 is CASSFGQGLTEAFF. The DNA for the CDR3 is TGTGCCAGCAGCTTCGGGCAGGGGCTCACTGAAGCTTTCTTT.

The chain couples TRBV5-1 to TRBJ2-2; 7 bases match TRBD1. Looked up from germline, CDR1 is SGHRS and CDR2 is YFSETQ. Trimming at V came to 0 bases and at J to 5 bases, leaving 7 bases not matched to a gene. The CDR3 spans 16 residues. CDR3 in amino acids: CASSLGTGGTTGELFF. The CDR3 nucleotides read TGCGCCAGCAGCTTGGGGACAGGCGGTACGACCGGGGAGCTGTTTTTT.

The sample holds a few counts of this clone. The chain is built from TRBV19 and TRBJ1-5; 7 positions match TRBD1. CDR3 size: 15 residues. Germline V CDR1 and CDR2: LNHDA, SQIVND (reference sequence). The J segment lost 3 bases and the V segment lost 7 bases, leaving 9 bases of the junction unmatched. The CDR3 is CASKTGTANNQPQHF. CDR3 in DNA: TGTGCCAGTAAGACGGGGACAGCCAACAATCAGCCCCAGCATTTT.

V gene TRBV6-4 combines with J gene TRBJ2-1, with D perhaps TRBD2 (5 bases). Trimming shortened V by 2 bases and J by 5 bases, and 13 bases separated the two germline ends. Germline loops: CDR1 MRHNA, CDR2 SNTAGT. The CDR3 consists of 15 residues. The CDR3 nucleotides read TGTGCCAGCAGTGACGAGGGATTGGGAAACAATGAGCAGTTCTTC. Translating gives CASSDEGLGNNEQFF.

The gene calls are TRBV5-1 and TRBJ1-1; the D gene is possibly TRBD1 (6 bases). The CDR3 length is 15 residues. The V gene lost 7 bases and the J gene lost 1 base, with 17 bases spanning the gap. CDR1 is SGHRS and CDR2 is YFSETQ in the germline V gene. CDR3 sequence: CASSLDPRGNTEAFF. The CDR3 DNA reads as TGCGCCAGCTCCCTGGACCCCAGGGGGAACACTGAAGCTTTCTTT. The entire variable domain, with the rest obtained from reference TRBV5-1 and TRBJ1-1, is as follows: KAGVTQTPRYLIKTRGQQVTLSCSPISGHRSVSWYQQTPGQGLQFLFEYFSETQRNKGNFPGRFSGRQFSNSRSEMNVSTLELGDSALYLCASSLDPRGNTEAFFGQGTRLTVV.

The CDR3 DNA reads as TGTGCCAGCAGCAAATTAGGGACAGGGTCCGGGTATGGCTACACCTTC. Its protein product is CASSKLGTGSGYGYTF. V and J are TRBV21-1 and TRBJ1-2; the table's D call, TRBD1, has no DNA check behind it. TRBV21-1 is noted as a pseudogene. This CDR3 region has 16 residues.

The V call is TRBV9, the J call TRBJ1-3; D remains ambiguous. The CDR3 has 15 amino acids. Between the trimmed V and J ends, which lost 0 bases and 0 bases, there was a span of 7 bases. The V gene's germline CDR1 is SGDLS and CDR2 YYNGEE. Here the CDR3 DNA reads TGTGCCAGCAGCGTAGGGGCGCTCTCTGGAAACACCATATATTTT. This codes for CASSVGALSGNTIYF.

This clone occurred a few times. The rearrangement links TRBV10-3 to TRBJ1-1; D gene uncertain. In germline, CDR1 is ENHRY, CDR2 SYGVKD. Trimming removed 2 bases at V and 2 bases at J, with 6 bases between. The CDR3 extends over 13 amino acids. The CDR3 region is CAISEEGNTEAFF. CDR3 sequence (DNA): TGTGCCATCAGTGAGGAGGGTAACACTGAAGCTTTCTTT.

The CDR3, as DNA: TGTGCCAGCACCTCCGGAACAGGGTGGGGGAGCACTGAAGCTTTCTTT. Its translation: CASTSGTGWGSTEAFF. The rearrangement links TRBV25-1 to TRBJ1-1, with a weak D call TRBD1 (6 bases). V shed 7 bases and J shed 4 bases, with 22 bases lying between them. The germline V gene encodes CDR1 MGHDK and CDR2 SYGVNS. The CDR3 is made up of 16 amino acids.

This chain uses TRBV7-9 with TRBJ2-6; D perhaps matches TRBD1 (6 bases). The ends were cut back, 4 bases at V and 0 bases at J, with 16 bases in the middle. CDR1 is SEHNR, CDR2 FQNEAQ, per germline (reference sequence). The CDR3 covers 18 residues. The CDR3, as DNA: TGTGCCAGCAGCTCGCTTGAGACAGGCAGCTCTGGGGCCAACGTCCTGACTTTC. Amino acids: CASSSLETGSSGANVLTF.

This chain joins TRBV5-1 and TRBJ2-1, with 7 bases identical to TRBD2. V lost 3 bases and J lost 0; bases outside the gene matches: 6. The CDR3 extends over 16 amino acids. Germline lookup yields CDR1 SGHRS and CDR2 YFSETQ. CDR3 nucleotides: TGCGCCAGCAGCTACTTGGGCGGGAGCTCCTACAATGAGCAGTTCTTC. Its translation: CASSYLGGSSYNEQFF.

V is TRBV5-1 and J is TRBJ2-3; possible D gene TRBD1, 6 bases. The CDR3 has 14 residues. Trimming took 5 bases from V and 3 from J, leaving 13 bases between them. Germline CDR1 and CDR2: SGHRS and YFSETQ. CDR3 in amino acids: CASSWDTETDTQYF. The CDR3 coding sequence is TGCGCCAGCAGTTGGGACACTGAGACAGATACGCAGTATTTT.

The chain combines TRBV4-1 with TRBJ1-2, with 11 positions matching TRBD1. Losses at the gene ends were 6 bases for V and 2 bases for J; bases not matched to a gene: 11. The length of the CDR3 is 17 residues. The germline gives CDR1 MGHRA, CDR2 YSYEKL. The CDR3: CASRGLKGQGGNYGYTF. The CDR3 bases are TGCGCCAGCAGGGGTCTGAAGGGACAGGGGGGGAACTATGGCTACACCTTC.

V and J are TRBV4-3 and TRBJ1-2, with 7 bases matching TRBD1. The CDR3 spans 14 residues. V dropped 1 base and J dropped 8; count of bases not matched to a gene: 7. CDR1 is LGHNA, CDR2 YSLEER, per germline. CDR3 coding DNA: TGCGCCAGCAGCCAAGCGGGACAGACAGGAGGCTACACCTTC. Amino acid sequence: CASSQAGQTGGYTF.

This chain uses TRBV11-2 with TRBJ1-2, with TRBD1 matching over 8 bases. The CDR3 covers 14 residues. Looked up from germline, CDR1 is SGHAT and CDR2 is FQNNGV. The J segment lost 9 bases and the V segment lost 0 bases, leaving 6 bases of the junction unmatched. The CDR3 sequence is CASSLDRTGYRYTF. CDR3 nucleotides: TGTGCCAGCAGCTTAGATCGGACAGGGTATCGCTACACCTTC.

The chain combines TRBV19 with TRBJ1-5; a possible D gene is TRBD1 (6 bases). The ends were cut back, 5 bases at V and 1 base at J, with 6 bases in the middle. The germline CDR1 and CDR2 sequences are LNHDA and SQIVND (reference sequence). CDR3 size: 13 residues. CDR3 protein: CASSQGSNQPQHF. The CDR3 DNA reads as TGTGCCAGTAGTCAGGGGAGCAATCAGCCCCAGCATTTT.

CDR3 region: CASRSDQPQHF. In DNA form, the CDR3 reads TGTGCCAGCAGGTCGGATCAGCCCCAGCATTTT. This sequence joins TRBV6-1 and TRBJ1-5, with D hard to call. Germline-derived CDR1 and CDR2 are MNHNS and SASEGT. CDR3 length: 11 residues. V was shortened by 6 bases and J by 5 bases, with 5 bases between the two germline ends.

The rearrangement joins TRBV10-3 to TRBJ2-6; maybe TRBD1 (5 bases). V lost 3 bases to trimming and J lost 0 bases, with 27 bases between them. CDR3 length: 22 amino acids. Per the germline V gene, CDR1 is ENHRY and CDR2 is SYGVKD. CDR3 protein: CAISEKEGKTEPPVSGANVLTF. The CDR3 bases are TGTGCCATCAGTGAAAAGGAAGGGAAGACAGAGCCTCCTGTCTCTGGGGCCAACGTCCTGACTTTC.